This T cell receptor (beta chain) was captured by sequencing in a study of CD8 T cells in ankylosing spondylitis. Overall study findings and caveats: Earlier work had already found some motif variants in reactive arthritis synovial fluid and blood. What appeared characteristic of ankylosing spondylitis blood was a TCR beta motif of 7 or 8 highly homologous variants. Disease-linked clones were reportedly significantly enriched in matched ankylosing spondylitis synovial fluid.

This clonotype showed up just a few times. Its cognate antigen is unknown. The CDR3 has 17 residues. Germline V lookup: CDR1 ENHRY, CDR2 SYGVKD. The J segment lost 5 bases and the V segment lost 3 bases, leaving 11 bases of the junction unmatched. Each TCR beta library was made by quantitative 5'-RACE that incorporated molecular barcodes. TCRdb re-analysed the 5' RACE reads in MiXCR, keeping a single row per CDR3 protein. The table records 390,000 or so distinct CDR3 sequences, about 20% of them present only once. The J gene is TRBJ2-5, the V gene TRBV10-3; 11 positions agree with TRBD1. Sequencing was done on a sample of blood, either unsorted or a sorted T cell fraction (not recorded which). The TCR sequence derives from a male donor with ankylosing spondylitis. The CDR3 region is CAISDPNSDRGRETQYF. The CDR3 DNA sequence: TGTGCCATCAGTGACCCAAACTCGGACAGGGGGCGGGAGACCCAGTACTTC.